This T cell receptor beta chain is drawn from a study of cytomegalovirus exposure and HLA in healthy donors. The study, taken as a whole, reports: Reportedly, a later analysis found an Asian-associated ancestry cluster had fewer N-insertions than the approximately 700-donor mean. Highly shared sequence variants in one cluster were likely a sequencing artifact. The study flagged some 170 TCR beta chains as cytomegalovirus-associated.

V shed 4 bases and J 10 bases; nucleotides not matched to a gene: 13. The CDR3 covers 16 residues. Germline V gene sequence: CDR1 SGHVS, CDR2 FNYEAQ. Turning to this clone: Its target is not known.

With 60 Vbeta and 13 Jbeta primers, the PCR was carried out. Sequencing used immunoSEQ multiplex PCR; TCRdb keeps in-frame clones, though not all of them. The sample has about 120,000 clones, roughly 75% seen once; the top ten hold around 3%. The J gene is TRBJ2-1, the V gene TRBV7-6, with TRBD2 matching over 10 bases. The clonotype was recovered from a woman between 45 and 65 years old in good health and CMV-seronegative. Sequenced sample: PBMCs. The CDR3 DNA follows: TGTGCCAGCAGCTCTCGTAGCGGGGGGCTTAGGGGGGAGCAGTTCTTC. Its protein is CASSSRSGGLRGEQFF.